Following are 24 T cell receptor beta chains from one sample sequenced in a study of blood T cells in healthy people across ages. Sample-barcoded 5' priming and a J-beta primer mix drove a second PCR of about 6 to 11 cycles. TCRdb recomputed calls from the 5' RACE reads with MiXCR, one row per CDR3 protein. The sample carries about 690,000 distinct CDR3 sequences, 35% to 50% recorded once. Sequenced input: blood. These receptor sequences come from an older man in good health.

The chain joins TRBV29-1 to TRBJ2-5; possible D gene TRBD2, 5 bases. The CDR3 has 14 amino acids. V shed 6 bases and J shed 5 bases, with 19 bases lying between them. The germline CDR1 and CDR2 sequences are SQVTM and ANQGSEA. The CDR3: CSVKAAAPGETQYF. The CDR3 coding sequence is TGCAGCGTCAAGGCGGCGGCCCCGGGGGAGACCCAGTACTTC.

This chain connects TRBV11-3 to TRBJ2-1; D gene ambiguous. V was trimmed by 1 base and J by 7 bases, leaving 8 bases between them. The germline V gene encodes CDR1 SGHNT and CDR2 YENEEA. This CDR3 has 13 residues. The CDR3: CASSLGMVNEQFF. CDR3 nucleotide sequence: TGTGCCAGCAGCTTAGGGATGGTGAATGAGCAGTTCTTC.

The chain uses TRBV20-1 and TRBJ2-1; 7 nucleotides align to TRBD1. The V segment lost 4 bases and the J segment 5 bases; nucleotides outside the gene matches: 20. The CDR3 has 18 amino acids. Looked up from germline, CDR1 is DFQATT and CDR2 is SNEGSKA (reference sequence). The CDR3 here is CSANGPGQERYPDNEQFF. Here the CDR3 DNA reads TGCAGTGCTAACGGGCCCGGACAGGAAAGATATCCGGACAATGAGCAGTTCTTC.

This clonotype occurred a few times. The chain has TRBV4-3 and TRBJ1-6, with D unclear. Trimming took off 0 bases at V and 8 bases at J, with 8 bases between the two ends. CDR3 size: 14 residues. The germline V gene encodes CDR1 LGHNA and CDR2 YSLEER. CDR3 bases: TGCGCCAGCAGCCAAGATACCGGGGATTCACCCCTCCACTTT. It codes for CASSQDTGDSPLHF.

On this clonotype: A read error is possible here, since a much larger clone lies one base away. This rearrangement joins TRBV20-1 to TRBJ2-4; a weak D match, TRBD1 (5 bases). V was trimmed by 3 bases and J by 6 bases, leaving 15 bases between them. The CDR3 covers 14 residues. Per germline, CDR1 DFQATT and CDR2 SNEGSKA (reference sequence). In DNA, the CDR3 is TGCAGTGCTAGCCTGCAGGGAACCCGAAACATTCAGTACTTC. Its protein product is CSASLQGTRNIQYF.

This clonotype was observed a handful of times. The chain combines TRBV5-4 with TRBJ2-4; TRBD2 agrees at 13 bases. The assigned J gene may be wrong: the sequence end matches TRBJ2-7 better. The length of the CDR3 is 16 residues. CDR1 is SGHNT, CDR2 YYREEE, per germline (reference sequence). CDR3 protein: CASSDWTSGSFNEQYF. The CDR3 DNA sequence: TGTGCCAGCAGCGACTGGACTAGCGGGAGTTTCAACGAGCAGTACTTC.

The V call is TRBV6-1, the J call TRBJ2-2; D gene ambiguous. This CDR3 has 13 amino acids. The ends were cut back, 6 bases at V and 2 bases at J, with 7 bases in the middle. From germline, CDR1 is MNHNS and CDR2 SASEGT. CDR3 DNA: TGTGCCAGCAGCGAGACTAACACCGGGGAGCTGTTTTTT. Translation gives CASSETNTGELFF.

CDR3: CASSLRWTEAYEQYF. The CDR3 DNA follows: TGTGCCAGCAGTTTGCGATGGACCGAAGCATACGAGCAGTACTTC. This chain uses TRBV28 with TRBJ2-7; no definite D call. The V end lost 3 bases, the J end lost 4 bases, and 16 bases lay between the germline ends. CDR1 and CDR2 (germline): MDHEN, SYDVKM. The CDR3 totals 15 residues.

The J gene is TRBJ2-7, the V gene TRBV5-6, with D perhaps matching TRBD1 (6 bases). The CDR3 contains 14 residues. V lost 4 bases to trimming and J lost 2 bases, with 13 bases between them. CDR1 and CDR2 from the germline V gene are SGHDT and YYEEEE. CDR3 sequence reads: CASSRGQNPYEQYF. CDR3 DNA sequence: TGTGCCAGCAGCCGTGGACAGAATCCCTACGAGCAGTACTTC.

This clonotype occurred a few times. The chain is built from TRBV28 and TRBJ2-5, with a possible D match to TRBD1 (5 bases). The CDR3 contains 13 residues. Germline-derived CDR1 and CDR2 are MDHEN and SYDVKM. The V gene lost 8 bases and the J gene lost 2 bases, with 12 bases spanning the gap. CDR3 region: CASSRTRQETQYF. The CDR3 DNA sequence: TGTGCCAGCTCGCGGACACGTCAAGAGACCCAGTACTTC.

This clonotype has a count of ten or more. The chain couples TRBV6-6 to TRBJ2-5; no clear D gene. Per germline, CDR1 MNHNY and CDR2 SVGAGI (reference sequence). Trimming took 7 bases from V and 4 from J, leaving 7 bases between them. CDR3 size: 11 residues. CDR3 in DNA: TGTGCCAGCACCTCTGGAGAGACCCAGTACTTC. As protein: CASTSGETQYF.

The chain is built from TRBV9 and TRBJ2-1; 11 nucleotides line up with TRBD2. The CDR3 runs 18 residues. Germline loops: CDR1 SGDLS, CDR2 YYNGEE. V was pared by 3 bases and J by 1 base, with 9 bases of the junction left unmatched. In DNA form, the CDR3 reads TGTGCCAGCAGCGGAGCGCGGACTAGCGGGCCATCCTACAATGAGCAGTTCTTC. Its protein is CASSGARTSGPSYNEQFF.

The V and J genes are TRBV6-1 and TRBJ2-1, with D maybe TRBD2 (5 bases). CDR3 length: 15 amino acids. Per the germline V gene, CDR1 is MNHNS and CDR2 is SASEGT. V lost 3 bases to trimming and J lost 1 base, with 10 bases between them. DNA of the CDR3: TGTGCCAGCAGTGATAGCGAAATGTCCTACAATGAGCAGTTCTTC. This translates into CASSDSEMSYNEQFF.

The CDR3 region has the DNA TGTGCCAGCAGCTTAGATGGTGGGACAGGGGGCCGCCTGTTCTTC. Translation: CASSLDGGTGGRLFF. The chain links TRBV7-2 to TRBJ2-1; 12 bases align to TRBD1. Germline lookup yields CDR1 SGHTA and CDR2 FQGNSA. Trimming cost V 1 base and J 15 bases; bases outside gene matches: 10. This CDR3 is 15 amino acids long.

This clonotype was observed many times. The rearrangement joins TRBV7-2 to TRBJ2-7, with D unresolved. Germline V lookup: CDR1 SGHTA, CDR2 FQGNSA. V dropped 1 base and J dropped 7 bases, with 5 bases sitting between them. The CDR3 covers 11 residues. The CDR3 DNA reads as TGTGCCAGCAGCTTAGGGGCAGAGCAGTACTTC. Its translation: CASSLGAEQYF.

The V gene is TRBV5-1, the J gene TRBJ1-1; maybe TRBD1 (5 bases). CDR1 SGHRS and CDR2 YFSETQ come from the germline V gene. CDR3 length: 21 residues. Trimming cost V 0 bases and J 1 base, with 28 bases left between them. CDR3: CASSLVANQGFSAGGNTEAFF. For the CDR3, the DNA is TGCGCCAGCAGCTTGGTCGCAAATCAAGGGTTTTCTGCGGGGGGGAACACTGAAGCTTTCTTT.

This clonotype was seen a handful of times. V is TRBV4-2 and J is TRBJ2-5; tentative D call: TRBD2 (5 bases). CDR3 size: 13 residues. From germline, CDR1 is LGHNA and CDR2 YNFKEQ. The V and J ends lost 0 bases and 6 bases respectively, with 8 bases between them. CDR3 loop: CASSQDRRKTQYF. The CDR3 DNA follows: TGTGCCAGCAGCCAAGACAGGAGGAAGACCCAGTACTTC.

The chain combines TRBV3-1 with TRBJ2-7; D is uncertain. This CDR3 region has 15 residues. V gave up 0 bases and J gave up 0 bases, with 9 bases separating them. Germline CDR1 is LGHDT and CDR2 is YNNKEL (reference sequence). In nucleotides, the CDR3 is TGTGCCAGCAGCCAAGACCAGATTAGCTCCTACGAGCAGTACTTC. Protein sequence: CASSQDQISSYEQYF.

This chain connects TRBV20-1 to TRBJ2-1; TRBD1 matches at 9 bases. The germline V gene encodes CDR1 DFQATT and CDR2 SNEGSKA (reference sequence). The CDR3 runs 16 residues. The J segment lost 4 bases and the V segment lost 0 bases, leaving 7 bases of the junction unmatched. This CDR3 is CSARDGDRAGYNEQFF. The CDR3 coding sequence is TGCAGTGCTAGAGATGGGGACAGGGCGGGGTACAATGAGCAGTTCTTC.

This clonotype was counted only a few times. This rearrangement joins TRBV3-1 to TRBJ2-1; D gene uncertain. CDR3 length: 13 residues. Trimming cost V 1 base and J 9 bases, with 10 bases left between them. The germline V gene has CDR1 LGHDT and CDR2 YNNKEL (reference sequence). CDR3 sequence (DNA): TGTGCCAGCAGCCAAGGGTTAAGAGGTGAGCAGTTCTTC. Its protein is CASSQGLRGEQFF.

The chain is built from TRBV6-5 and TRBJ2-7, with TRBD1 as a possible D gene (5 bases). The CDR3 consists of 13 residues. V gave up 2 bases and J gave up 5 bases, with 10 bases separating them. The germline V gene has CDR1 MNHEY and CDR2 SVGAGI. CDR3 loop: CASSYPPGNEQYF. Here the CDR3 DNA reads TGTGCCAGCAGTTACCCGCCAGGGAACGAGCAGTACTTC.

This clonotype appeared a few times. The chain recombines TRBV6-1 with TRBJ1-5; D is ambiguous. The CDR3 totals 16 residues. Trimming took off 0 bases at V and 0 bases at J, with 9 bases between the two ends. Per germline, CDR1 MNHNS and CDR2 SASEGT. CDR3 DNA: TGTGCCAGCAGTGAAGCGGCGGGATCTAGCAATCAGCCCCAGCATTTT. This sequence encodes CASSEAAGSSNQPQHF.

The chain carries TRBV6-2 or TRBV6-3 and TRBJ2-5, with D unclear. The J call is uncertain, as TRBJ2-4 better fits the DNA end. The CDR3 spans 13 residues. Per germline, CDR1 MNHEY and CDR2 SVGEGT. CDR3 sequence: CASIGQAKNIQYF. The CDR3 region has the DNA TGTGCCAGCATAGGGCAAGCCAAAAACATTCAGTACTTC.

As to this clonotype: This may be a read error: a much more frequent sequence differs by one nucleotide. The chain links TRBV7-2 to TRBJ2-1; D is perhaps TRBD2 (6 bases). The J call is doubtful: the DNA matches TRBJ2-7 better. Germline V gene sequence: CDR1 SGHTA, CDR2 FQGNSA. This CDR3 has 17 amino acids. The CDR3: CASSPGRGRGSYNEQYF. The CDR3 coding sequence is TGTGCCAGCAGCCCGGGACGGGGCCGGGGGTCCTACAATGAGCAGTACTTC.